The 24 T cell receptor beta chains below were found in one sample sequenced in a study of blood T cell repertoires in COVID-19 (dated by TCRdb to the early 2020s). Library prep was done by the immunoSEQ multiplex PCR assay. The immuneACCESS repertoire file appears here via TCRdb, limited to in-frame rearrangements. These files lack a portion of the clones; in checked studies, under half of the deficit traces to unresolved V genes, and the cause of the others is not known. In all, the sample holds over 55,000 clones, and 80% to 85% of those were seen once. Around 8% of the sample goes to the ten largest clones. The source material was peripheral blood. Receptors originate from a man aged 45-65 years with active COVID-19.

The chain couples TRBV15 to TRBJ1-1; no clear D. This CDR3 is 14 amino acids long. CDR1 LNHNV and CDR2 YYDKDF come from the germline V gene (reference sequence). V was pared by 0 bases and J by 4 bases, with 9 bases between. CDR3 DNA sequence: TGTGCCACCAGCAGAGAGGGCCGCGCCACTGAAGCTTTCTTT. It codes for CATSREGRATEAFF.

This rearrangement joins TRBV5-4 to TRBJ1-2; TRBD1 agrees at 7 bases. The CDR3 totals 14 residues. Trimming cost V 4 bases and J 6 bases; bases outside gene matches: 9. The V gene's germline CDR1 is SGHNT and CDR2 YYREEE (reference sequence). CDR3 sequence (DNA): TGTGCCAGCAGCGATTGGGACAGACGCCATGGCTACACCTTC. Translation: CASSDWDRRHGYTF.

The chain couples TRBV5-4 to TRBJ2-7; D is ambiguous. The CDR3 extends over 13 amino acids. The V gene's germline CDR1 is SGHNT and CDR2 YYREEE (reference sequence). Trimming took off 4 bases at V and 5 bases at J, with 13 bases between the two ends. The CDR3 reads CASSLPPLNEQYF. Written as DNA, the CDR3 is TGTGCCAGCAGCCTACCCCCCTTGAACGAGCAGTACTTC.

V and J are TRBV23-1 and TRBJ2-2; maybe TRBD2 (6 bases). TRBV23-1 is identified as an open reading frame with a role that is uncertain. The CDR3 contains 17 residues. The germline V and J ends were trimmed by 4 bases and 3 bases, with 18 bases remaining between them. CDR3 coding DNA: TGCGCCAGCAGTCCCCAGGAGGGCTCATCGGACACCGGGGAGCTGTTTTTT. This codes for CASSPQEGSSDTGELFF.

This clone has a handful of counts. V usage is TRBV19 and J usage is TRBJ1-5; D remains unclear. Germline V gives CDR1 LNHDA, CDR2 SQIVND (reference sequence). The V end lost 3 bases, the J end lost 9 bases, and 9 bases lay between the germline ends. The CDR3 is 12 amino acids. The CDR3 region is CASSIPRGPQHF. CDR3 DNA sequence: TGTGCCAGTAGTATCCCCCGGGGGCCCCAGCATTTT.

The chain joins TRBV6-6 to TRBJ2-2; 9 bases map to TRBD1. Per germline, CDR1 MNHNY and CDR2 SVGAGI (reference sequence). The CDR3 extends over 14 amino acids. With 8 bases clipped from V and 9 bases from J, the junction kept 10 bases outside the gene matches. The CDR3 coding sequence is TGTGCCAGCGAGCCGGGACAGGGTATCAGGGAGCTGTTTTTT. This encodes CASEPGQGIRELFF.

V gene TRBV19 combines with J gene TRBJ2-5; D call uncertain. The length of the CDR3 is 12 residues. Trimming cost V 6 bases and J 5 bases, with 10 bases left between them. From germline, CDR1 is LNHDA and CDR2 SQIVND (reference sequence). CDR3 sequence reads: CASRGVRETQYF. The CDR3 DNA sequence: TGTGCCAGTAGAGGCGTGAGGGAGACCCAGTACTTC.

The chain couples TRBV3-1 (or the pseudogene TRBV3-2) to TRBJ2-1, with unresolved D. Germline CDR1 reads LGHDT; CDR2 reads YNNKEL (reference sequence). This CDR3 is built from 13 residues. V lost 5 bases and J 6 bases, leaving 11 bases between the germline ends. The CDR3 coding sequence is TGTGCCAGCAGCTACGGTGGAGTCAATGAGCAGTTCTTC. Translating it yields CASSYGGVNEQFF.

V usage is TRBV4-3 and J usage is TRBJ2-2; 8 bases map to TRBD1. This CDR3 has 16 residues. The ends lost 3 bases at V and 5 bases at J; junction bases unmatched: 8. The germline CDR1 and CDR2 sequences are LGHNA and YSLEER. CDR3: CASSQHQGAGTGELFF. CDR3 DNA: TGCGCCAGCAGCCAGCACCAGGGGGCGGGGACCGGGGAGCTGTTTTTT.

The chain couples TRBV6-5 to TRBJ1-2, with TRBD1 matching over 10 bases. The CDR3 has 13 residues. The germline V gene encodes CDR1 MNHEY and CDR2 SVGAGI. The V and J ends lost 7 bases and 7 bases, in that order; junction bases with no gene match: 6. The CDR3 protein is CASTSGQGVGYTF. The CDR3 nucleotides read TGTGCCAGCACCTCTGGACAGGGGGTTGGCTACACCTTC.

The chain couples TRBV7-9 to TRBJ2-1; D is possibly TRBD2 (5 bases). The CDR3 is 13 amino acids. Germline V gene lookup returns CDR1 SEHNR and CDR2 FQNEAQ (reference sequence). The ends were cut back, 3 bases at V and 6 bases at J, with 9 bases in the middle. The CDR3 sequence: CASSLREGNEQFF. The DNA of the CDR3 is TGTGCCAGCAGCTTGAGAGAGGGCAATGAGCAGTTCTTC. Supplemented by reference TRBV7-9 and TRBJ2-1, the full variable domain reads DTGVSQNPRHKITKRGQNVTFRCDPISEHNRLYWYRQTLGQGPEFLTYFQNEAQLEKSRLLSDRFSAERPKGSFSTLEIQRTEQGDSAMYLCASSLREGNEQFFGPGTRLTVL.

The sample holds a few counts of this clone. DNA for the CDR3: TGTGCCAGCAGCCAAGCAATGAACACTGAAGCTTTCTTT. Protein product: CASSQAMNTEAFF. The chain recombines TRBV14 with TRBJ1-1; no clear D gene. This CDR3 region has 13 residues. In germline, CDR1 is SGHDN, CDR2 FVKESK. The V end was cut by 1 base, the J end by 0 bases, with 3 bases between.

The chain joins TRBV19 to TRBJ1-5; no reliable D call. In germline, CDR1 is LNHDA, CDR2 SQIVND (reference sequence). V was trimmed by 3 bases and J by 1 base, leaving 19 bases between them. The CDR3 is 18 amino acids. The CDR3 DNA sequence: TGTGCCAGTAGTATTGGTATCCGATCCGGTCGGAGCAATCAGCCCCAGCATTTT. Protein product: CASSIGIRSGRSNQPQHF.

In this sample, this clone turned up a few times. The chain is built from TRBV5-6 and TRBJ1-5; a possible D gene is TRBD1 (6 bases). This CDR3 comprises 16 residues. Trimming pared 0 bases from V and 1 base from J, leaving 11 bases between. Germline assignment: CDR1 SGHDT and CDR2 YYEEEE. The CDR3: CASSLAGRGSNQPQHF. The DNA for the CDR3 is TGTGCCAGCAGCTTGGCGGGAAGGGGGAGCAATCAGCCCCAGCATTTT. Supplemented by reference TRBV5-6 and TRBJ1-5, the full variable domain reads DAGVTQSPTHLIKTRGQQVTLRCSPKSGHDTVSWYQQALGQGPQFIFQYYEEEERQRGNFPDRFSGHQFPNYSSELNVNALLLGDSALYLCASSLAGRGSNQPQHFGDGTRLSIL.

The chain joins TRBV27 to TRBJ2-1, with TRBD2 matching 7 bases. The CDR3 has 15 residues. With 7 bases clipped from V and 1 base from J, the junction kept 7 bases outside the gene matches. Germline V gene sequence: CDR1 MNHEY, CDR2 SMNVEV (reference sequence). Here the CDR3 DNA reads TGTGCCAGCACCCTGACTAGCTTATCCTACAATGAGCAGTTCTTC. Residues: CASTLTSLSYNEQFF.

The chain is built from TRBV4-1 and TRBJ1-6; D gene uncertain. V was clipped by 1 base and J by 2 bases, with 9 bases between them. Germline assignment: CDR1 MGHRA and CDR2 YSYEKL. The CDR3 is made up of 16 amino acids. The CDR3 sequence: CASSQALSAYNSPLHF. CDR3 nucleotides: TGCGCCAGCAGCCAAGCCCTCAGCGCCTATAATTCACCCCTCCACTTT.

The chain recombines TRBV30 with TRBJ1-2; 8 bases agree with TRBD1. The V gene end was trimmed by 2 bases and the J gene end by 10 bases; junction bases not matched to a gene: 9. From germline, CDR1 is GTSNPN and CDR2 SVGIG (reference sequence). CDR3 length: 13 residues. The CDR3 sequence: CAWSKRTGTDYTF. CDR3 coding DNA: TGTGCCTGGAGTAAAAGGACAGGGACGGACTACACCTTC. Full variable domain (missing parts from reference TRBV30 and TRBJ1-2): SQTIHQWPATLVQPVGSPLSLECTVEGTSNPNLYWYRQAAGRGLQLLFYSVGIGQISSEVPQNLSASRPQDRQFILSSKKLLLSDSGFYLCAWSKRTGTDYTFGSGTRLTVV.

The V call is TRBV6-4, the J call TRBJ1-2; no definite D call. The V end lost 0 bases, the J end lost 8 bases, and 4 bases lay between the germline ends. Germline V gene lookup returns CDR1 MRHNA and CDR2 SNTAGT. The CDR3 sequence is 11 residues long. CDR3 sequence: CASSDSIGYTF. The CDR3 DNA follows: TGTGCCAGCAGTGACTCTATAGGCTACACCTTC.

V usage is TRBV18 and J usage is TRBJ2-3; no reliable D call. With 0 bases removed from V and 0 bases from J, the gap between germline ends came to 13 bases. The CDR3 is made up of 17 amino acids. Germline CDR1 reads KGHSH; CDR2 reads LQKENI. CDR3 amino acids: CASSPPVSDQSTDTQYF. CDR3 sequence (DNA): TGTGCCAGCTCACCACCCGTCAGCGATCAGAGCACAGATACGCAGTATTTT.

This CDR3 reads CASSRGGQGWLEGTEAFF. In nucleotides, the CDR3 is TGTGCCAGCAGCAGGGGGGGACAGGGGTGGTTGGAGGGCACTGAAGCTTTCTTT. The rearrangement joins TRBV5-4 to TRBJ1-1; 10 nucleotides align to TRBD1. Trimming cost V 4 bases and J 4 bases; bases outside gene matches: 16. Germline CDR1 reads SGHNT; CDR2 reads YYREEE (reference sequence). The CDR3 covers 18 residues.

The chain has TRBV7-9 and TRBJ1-3; D gene ambiguous. The CDR3 spans 12 residues. V lost 6 bases, J lost 4 bases, and 7 bases lay in between. Germline V gene sequence: CDR1 SEHNR, CDR2 FQNEAQ (reference sequence). The CDR3 DNA reads as TGTGCCAGCAGGTCATTGGGAAACACCATATATTTT. Its protein product is CASRSLGNTIYF.

The chain combines TRBV9 with TRBJ2-3; 9 nucleotides align to TRBD2. V lost 4 bases, J lost 0 bases, and 24 bases stayed unmatched. Per germline, CDR1 SGDLS and CDR2 YYNGEE. The CDR3 covers 22 residues. CDR3 nucleotide sequence: TGTGCCAGCAGCCCCCGTAGCCCTCGTCAGCTAGCGGGAAGGGCGAGCACAGATACGCAGTATTTT. As protein: CASSPRSPRQLAGRASTDTQYF.

The gene calls are TRBV2 and TRBJ2-7, with D possibly matching TRBD2 (5 bases). Germline CDR1 and CDR2: SNHLY and FYNNEI. This CDR3 is 13 amino acids long. V was clipped by 8 bases and J by 5 bases, with 16 bases between them. CDR3 residues: CASGSESGNEQYF. CDR3 nucleotides: TGTGCCAGCGGCTCTGAATCCGGGAACGAGCAGTACTTC.

This clone was seen many times. This specimen includes other DNA sequences encoding the same CDR3. The CDR3 sequence: CASSPDSSYEQYF. CDR3 in DNA: TGCGCCAGCAGCCCGGACAGCTCCTACGAGCAGTACTTC. J is TRBJ2-7 and V is TRBV5-1, with D perhaps TRBD1 (6 bases). Trimming left V 4 bases short and J 0 bases short, with 8 bases between. Germline values: CDR1 SGHRS, CDR2 YFSETQ. The CDR3 is 13 residues long.